This T cell receptor beta chain emerged from a study of blood T cell repertoires in COVID-19 (TCRdb year 2020). A note on the overall study: Samples from collaborators originated in the United States, Italy and Spain and spanned both the acute and convalescent phases of COVID-19. The material from the prospective study consisted of cDNA or gDNA derived from T cells, B-cell-depleted T cells, or PBMCs. Subjects who had been exposed to COVID-19, were actively infected with it, or had recovered from it provided the deeply sampled blood TCRbeta repertoires that made up the dataset. The samples were drawn from the first 160 participants of the ongoing ImmuneRACE study and from under 1,500 subjects provided by 6 global collaborators. Where available, HLA class I and class II types were taken from metadata supplied by the sample provider and were not determined by assay-based typing. The repertoires were made available in a free public database intended to serve as a resource for research on the immune response to SARS-CoV-2. The sample metadata nearly always contained a de-identified subject ID, COVID-19 status, age in years and sex.

Note on this clone: Its antigen is still unknown. Per-base quality was not reported, and no clone a single base away is much larger than it.

Whole blood was collected in K2EDTA tubes by collaborating institutions according to the institutions' own protocols. For TCRbeta analysis, collaborators shipped samples as frozen whole blood, isolated PBMCs, or DNA extracted from either of those sample types. TCRbeta CDR3 regions were amplified from genomic DNA using the immunoSEQ Assay, a bias-controlled multiplex PCR. The study's processing was this. The number of nucleated cells in each sample was estimated from the amplification of reference gene primers within the assay. Sequence reads were collapsed and filtered to measure the absolute abundance of every unique TCRbeta CDR3 rearrangement. For each sample, productive Simpson clonality was calculated as the square root of Simpson's diversity index over productive rearrangements. Not all clones reach the TCRdb copy of this immuneACCESS table, which keeps in-frame sequences only. Checked studies attribute under half of the gap to unresolved V genes and leave the rest unexplained. V and J calls and clone size are those listed in that table; D and trimming were worked out from the DNA. The sample includes 87,000 or so clones, with around nine tenths observed a single time. Clones ranked in the top ten supply over 8.5% of the sample.

Overall results and qualifications from the work: The quantity of clinical and demographic metadata differed by source and by participant and was supplied without curation.

The TCR sequence derives from a man aged 80 or over with acute or convalescent COVID-19. The sequenced material came from peripheral blood.

This receptor carries the CDR3 CASNGGSSYNSPLHF. Here is the DNA: TGTGCCAGCAATGGGGGGAGCTCCTATAATTCACCCCTCCACTTT. This chain is built from TRBV9 and TRBJ1-6; the D gene is perhaps TRBD1, from 5 matching bases. Measured from the cysteine to the phenylalanine, the CDR3 is 15 residues long. The read is trimmed to its CDR3 DNA, 45 bases read in frame from base 1. The germline V gene supplies CDR1 SGDLS and CDR2 YYNGEE. The trim is 6 bases for V and 0 bases for J, with a gap of 10 bases between the germline ends.